The 28 T cell receptor beta chains given below trace back to one sample, sequenced in a study of T cell changes during pregnancy in multiple sclerosis. Measured with immunoSEQ multiplex PCR; TCRdb has only the in-frame clones, and not every one. The data hold 40,000 or so clones, with about nine tenths observed a single time. The sample consisted of CD4+ T cells from peripheral blood mononuclear cells, taken in the third trimester of pregnancy. These receptors were collected from a female donor in good health, enrolled as a control in a pregnancy study.

J is TRBJ1-2 and V is TRBV10-2; no firm D call. V dropped 3 bases and J dropped 7 bases, with 12 bases sitting between them. Germline V gene data show CDR1 as WSHSY and CDR2 as SAAADI. CDR3 size: 13 residues. CDR3 sequence reads: CASSDSPAGGYTF. The CDR3 DNA is TGCGCCAGCAGTGATTCCCCTGCGGGTGGCTACACCTTC.

In nucleotides, the CDR3 is TGTGCCAGCAGCCAAGAACTGGGGAGTACTGGAAACACCATATATTTT. Translated, it gives CASSQELGSTGNTIYF. The chain has TRBV4-2 and TRBJ1-3, with unresolved D. The CDR3 is made up of 16 amino acids. From germline, CDR1 is LGHNA and CDR2 YNFKEQ. Between the trimmed V and J ends, which lost 0 bases and 2 bases, there was a span of 11 bases.

The sample holds one count of this clone. The DNA for the CDR3 is TGTGCCAGCAGCAGAGGCGGGCGGCCAGAGACCCAGTACTTC. The encoded protein is CASSRGGRPETQYF. V usage is TRBV7-2 and J usage is TRBJ2-5; possibly TRBD2 for D (5 bases). From germline, CDR1 is SGHTA and CDR2 FQGNSA. Trimming took 5 bases from V and 4 from J, leaving 14 bases between them. This CDR3 comprises 14 residues.

As for this clone: This sample includes further DNA sequences coding for the same CDR3. The V gene is TRBV5-6, the J gene TRBJ1-3; 8 bases are shared with TRBD1. V shed 0 bases, J shed 0 bases, and the junction held 8 bases outside the gene matches. Germline V lookup: CDR1 SGHDT, CDR2 YYEEEE. The CDR3 length is 18 residues. In nucleotides, the CDR3 is TGTGCCAGCAGCTTGGTAGGACAGGGTGCCCTCTCTGGAAACACCATATATTTT. It translates to CASSLVGQGALSGNTIYF.

The V and J genes are TRBV15 and TRBJ1-6; TRBD1 agrees at 10 bases. CDR3 length: 15 residues. The J segment lost 10 bases and the V segment lost 2 bases, leaving 5 bases of the junction unmatched. Germline lookup yields CDR1 LNHNV and CDR2 YYDKDF (reference sequence). The CDR3 is CATSRSGTGDSPLHF. CDR3 sequence (DNA): TGTGCCACCAGCAGATCCGGGACAGGGGACTCACCCCTCCACTTT.

The chain joins TRBV18 to TRBJ2-7; tentatively, D is TRBD1 (5 bases). CDR3 size: 14 residues. V dropped 6 bases and J dropped 2 bases, with 14 bases sitting between them. Germline CDR1 reads KGHSH; CDR2 reads LQKENI. CDR3: CASSPQGVTYEQYF. In nucleotides, the CDR3 is TGTGCCAGCTCCCCCCAGGGCGTCACCTACGAGCAGTACTTC.

This clone was observed a handful of times. The chain recombines TRBV7-9 with TRBJ1-6; D might be TRBD1 (6 bases). V was cut by 5 bases and J by 5 bases, with 10 bases left in between. This CDR3 region has 14 residues. CDR1 and CDR2 from the germline V gene are SEHNR and FQNEAQ (reference sequence). CDR3 nucleotide sequence: TGTGCCAGCAGCCCACAGGGAGATAATTCACCCCTCCACTTT. Translating it yields CASSPQGDNSPLHF.

The count of this clone is one. Here the CDR3 reads CASSLSEGGYEQYF. In nucleotides, the CDR3 is TGTGCCAGCAGCTTATCGGAGGGCGGCTACGAGCAGTACTTC. The chain is built from TRBV7-6 and TRBJ2-7; possibly TRBD2 for D (6 bases). The V end was cut by 2 bases, the J end by 3 bases, with 11 bases between. Germline CDR1 and CDR2: SGHVS and FNYEAQ. The CDR3 extends over 14 amino acids.

This chain joins TRBV7-2 and TRBJ2-3, with a possible D match to TRBD1 (6 bases). CDR3 size: 13 residues. The germline CDR1 and CDR2 sequences are SGHTA and FQGNSA. V lost 7 bases, J lost 1 base, and 9 bases lay in between. The CDR3 region is CASMGAGTDTQYF. CDR3 coding DNA: TGTGCCAGCATGGGGGCTGGCACAGATACGCAGTATTTT.

The V gene is TRBV27, the J gene TRBJ2-6; tentative D call: TRBD2 (6 bases). The CDR3 loop spans 13 amino acids. V was pared by 8 bases and J by 4 bases, with 9 bases between. Germline V gene sequence: CDR1 MNHEY, CDR2 SMNVEV (reference sequence). Here the CDR3 reads CASRGRGANVLTF. DNA of the CDR3: TGTGCCAGCCGGGGGAGAGGGGCCAACGTCCTGACTTTC.

V is TRBV4-1 and J is TRBJ2-1; 11 bases fit TRBD2. The V and J ends lost 5 bases and 4 bases, in that order; junction bases with no gene match: 4. The CDR3 covers 15 residues. The V gene's germline CDR1 is MGHRA and CDR2 YSYEKL. CDR3 in amino acids: CASSLGLAEYNEQFF. CDR3 sequence (DNA): TGCGCCAGCAGCTTGGGACTAGCGGAGTACAATGAGCAGTTCTTC.

Concerning this clone itself: The junction departs from the called germline gene at one end, perhaps through a read error. J is TRBJ1-2 and V is TRBV27; TRBD1 matches 8 bases. The CDR3 runs to 15 residues. CDR1 MNHEY and CDR2 SMNVEV come from the germline V gene (reference sequence). The CDR3 reads CASSFPGQGADGHTF. CDR3 in DNA: TGTGCCAGCAGTTTCCCCGGACAGGGAGCAGATGGCCACACCTTC.

This chain connects TRBV5-1 to TRBJ1-2, with a possible D match to TRBD1 (5 bases). Germline lookup yields CDR1 SGHRS and CDR2 YFSETQ. The CDR3 has 19 residues. V dropped 4 bases and J dropped 0 bases, with 25 bases sitting between them. Here the CDR3 reads CASSQGYLSRGRANYGYTF. The DNA for the CDR3 is TGCGCCAGCAGCCAGGGTTATTTGTCAAGAGGACGAGCTAACTATGGCTACACCTTC. Looking up the rest from reference TRBV5-1 and TRBJ1-2 gives the full variable domain: KAGVTQTPRYLIKTRGQQVTLSCSPISGHRSVSWYQQTPGQGLQFLFEYFSETQRNKGNFPGRFSGRQFSNSRSEMNVSTLELGDSALYLCASSQGYLSRGRANYGYTFGSGTRLTVV.

In its sample, this clone was seen a few times. J is TRBJ1-3 and V is TRBV19, with D perhaps TRBD1 (6 bases). There are 16 residues in the CDR3. Germline CDR1 is LNHDA and CDR2 is SQIVND (reference sequence). V lost 3 bases, J lost 0 bases, and 12 bases lay in between. The CDR3 coding sequence is TGTGCCAGTAGTATTCAGGGGCCCACCTCTGGAAACACCATATATTTT. Its protein product is CASSIQGPTSGNTIYF.

V is TRBV30 and J is TRBJ1-1; D perhaps matches TRBD1 (5 bases). This CDR3 has 15 amino acids. Per the germline V gene, CDR1 is GTSNPN and CDR2 is SVGIG (reference sequence). Trimming took off 0 bases at V and 2 bases at J, with 13 bases between the two ends. The CDR3 region is CAWSVSAGRNTEAFF. CDR3 DNA: TGTGCCTGGAGTGTATCCGCGGGGCGTAACACTGAAGCTTTCTTT.

The chain links TRBV27 to TRBJ2-7, with 9 nucleotides matching TRBD1. V lost 5 bases to trimming and J lost 3 bases; unmatched junction nucleotides: 5. CDR1 MNHEY and CDR2 SMNVEV come from the germline V gene (reference sequence). The CDR3 has 14 residues. This CDR3 is CASSPGTGNYEQYF. The CDR3, as DNA: TGTGCCAGCAGTCCCGGGACAGGGAACTACGAGCAGTACTTC.

The rearrangement links TRBV20-1 to TRBJ1-1, with 7 bases lining up with TRBD1. Germline V gene sequence: CDR1 DFQATT, CDR2 SNEGSKA (reference sequence). After removal of 3 bases from V and 5 bases from J, the junction contained 0 bases not matched to a gene. The CDR3 totals 11 residues. CDR3 coding DNA: TGCAGTGCTAGGACAGGGACTGAAGCTTTCTTT. As protein: CSARTGTEAFF.

CDR3 DNA sequence: TGTGCCTGGACCCGAGGTTGGGGAGATGGCTACACCTTC. It yields the protein CAWTRGWGDGYTF. The rearrangement links TRBV30 to TRBJ1-2; no clear D gene. The CDR3 totals 13 residues. Germline loops: CDR1 GTSNPN, CDR2 SVGIG (reference sequence). Trimming cost V 4 bases and J 6 bases, with 15 bases left between them.

A remark on this clone: Other DNA sequences within the sample encode an identical CDR3. This rearrangement joins TRBV6-5 to TRBJ1-1, with D perhaps matching TRBD1 (5 bases). CDR3 length equals 14 residues. Per germline, CDR1 MNHEY and CDR2 SVGAGI. V was cut by 6 bases and J by 1 base, with 12 bases left in between. The CDR3 reads CASRAGLGNTEAFF. CDR3 nucleotides: TGTGCCAGCAGGGCGGGGCTGGGGAACACTGAAGCTTTCTTT.

V is TRBV5-1 and J is TRBJ1-4; D call uncertain. CDR3 size: 15 residues. Per germline, CDR1 SGHRS and CDR2 YFSETQ. V was clipped by 4 bases and J by 0 bases, with 10 bases between them. CDR3 coding DNA: TGCGCCAGCAGCCTTTTCTCCTCAACTAATGAAAAACTGTTTTTT. It specifies CASSLFSSTNEKLFF.

This rearrangement joins TRBV6-5 to TRBJ1-6, with TRBD1 matching 9 bases. V trimming: 6 bases; J trimming: 9 bases; junction bases outside the gene matches: 6. The CDR3 runs to 14 residues. From germline, CDR1 is MNHEY and CDR2 SVGAGI. The CDR3 loop reads CASSSGQGISPLHF. The CDR3 DNA sequence: TGTGCCAGCAGCTCCGGACAGGGGATTTCACCCCTCCACTTT.

The genes are TRBV30 and TRBJ2-5, with TRBD2 identical over 8 bases. The CDR3 spans 13 residues. Germline CDR1 and CDR2: GTSNPN and SVGIG (reference sequence). V was pared by 2 bases and J by 6 bases, with 5 bases of the junction left unmatched. In DNA, the CDR3 is TGTGCCTGGAGTTTAGGACTAGCCAAGACCCAGTACTTC. Its translation is CAWSLGLAKTQYF.

This clone was recorded a few times. The CDR3 loop reads CASRHLWTNTEAFF. The CDR3 DNA reads as TGTGCCAGCAGACACCTTTGGACTAACACTGAAGCTTTCTTT. V is TRBV5-4 and J is TRBJ1-1; unclear D gene. V was clipped by 5 bases and J by 2 bases, with 13 bases between them. Per germline, CDR1 SGHNT and CDR2 YYREEE (reference sequence). The CDR3 length is 14 residues.

The gene calls are TRBV9 and TRBJ2-3, with a weak D call TRBD2 (6 bases). Deletions cut 4 bases from V and 6 bases from J, with 15 bases between. In germline, CDR1 is SGDLS, CDR2 YYNGEE. This CDR3 contains 14 residues. CDR3 loop: CASSQGAGRDTQYF. The CDR3 coding sequence is TGTGCCAGCAGCCAAGGGGCGGGAAGGGATACGCAGTATTTT. The variable domain in full, with the rest retrieved from reference TRBV9 and TRBJ2-3, is DSGVTQTPKHLITATGQRVTLRCSPRSGDLSVYWYQQSLDQGLQFLIQYYNGEERAKGNILERFSAQQFPDLHSELNLSSLELGDSALYFCASSQGAGRDTQYFGPGTRLTVL.

V gene TRBV7-3 combines with J gene TRBJ2-1; 7 bases line up with TRBD2. Germline-derived CDR1 and CDR2 are SGHTA and FQGTGA. The J segment lost 9 bases and the V segment lost 3 bases, leaving 14 bases of the junction unmatched. The length of the CDR3 is 16 residues. In DNA form, the CDR3 reads TGTGCCAGCAGCTTGGCCGGGACTACAATTCAGGGTGAGCAGTTCTTC. Translating it yields CASSLAGTTIQGEQFF.

The J gene is TRBJ1-3, the V gene TRBV6-1; TRBD1 is a possible D gene (5 bases). The CDR3 loop spans 13 amino acids. Per the germline V gene, CDR1 is MNHNS and CDR2 is SASEGT. Trimming took 7 bases from V and 3 from J, leaving 10 bases between them. This CDR3 reads CASMSGNGNTIYF. CDR3 sequence (DNA): TGTGCCAGCATGTCAGGGAATGGAAACACCATATATTTT.

The chain has TRBV28 and TRBJ2-6, with D possibly matching TRBD1 (6 bases). CDR1 and CDR2 (germline): MDHEN, SYDVKM. CDR3 length: 15 amino acids. As DNA, the CDR3 is TGTATGCCCTGGACAGATGTACCTGGGGCCAACGTCCTGACTTTC. Its translation is CMPWTDVPGANVLTF. The variable domain in full, with the rest retrieved from reference TRBV28 and TRBJ2-6, is DVKVTQSSRYLVKRTGEKVFLECVQDMDHENMFWYRQDPGLGLRLIYFSYDVKMKEKGDIPEGYSVSREKKERFSLILESASTNQTSMYLCMPWTDVPGANVLTFGAGSRLTVL.

V gene TRBV7-9 combines with J gene TRBJ1-1; no clear D gene. Germline lookup yields CDR1 SEHNR and CDR2 FQNEAQ (reference sequence). The length of the CDR3 is 12 residues. The germline V and J ends were trimmed by 4 bases and 3 bases, with 6 bases remaining between them. In nucleotides, the CDR3 is TGTGCCAGCAGCTCCCTATACACTGAAGCTTTCTTT. Translating gives CASSSLYTEAFF. The whole variable domain, filled in from reference TRBV7-9 and TRBJ1-1, reads DTGVSQNPRHKITKRGQNVTFRCDPISEHNRLYWYRQTLGQGPEFLTYFQNEAQLEKSRLLSDRFSAERPKGSFSTLEIQRTEQGDSAMYLCASSSLYTEAFFGQGTRLTVV.